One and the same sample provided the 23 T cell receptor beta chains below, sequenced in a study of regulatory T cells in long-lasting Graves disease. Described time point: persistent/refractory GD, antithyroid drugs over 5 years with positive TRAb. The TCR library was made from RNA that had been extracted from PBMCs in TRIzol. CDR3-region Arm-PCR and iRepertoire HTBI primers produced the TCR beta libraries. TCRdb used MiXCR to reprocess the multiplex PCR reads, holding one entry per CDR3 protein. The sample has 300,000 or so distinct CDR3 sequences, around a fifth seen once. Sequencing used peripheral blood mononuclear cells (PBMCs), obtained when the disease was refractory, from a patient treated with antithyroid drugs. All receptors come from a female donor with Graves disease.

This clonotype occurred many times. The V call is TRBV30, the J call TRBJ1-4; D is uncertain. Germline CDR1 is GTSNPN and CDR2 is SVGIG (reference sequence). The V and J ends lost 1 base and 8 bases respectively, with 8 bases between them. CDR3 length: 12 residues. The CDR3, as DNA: TGTGCCTGGAGTGCACTGAGGGAAAAACTGTTTTTT. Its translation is CAWSALREKLFF.

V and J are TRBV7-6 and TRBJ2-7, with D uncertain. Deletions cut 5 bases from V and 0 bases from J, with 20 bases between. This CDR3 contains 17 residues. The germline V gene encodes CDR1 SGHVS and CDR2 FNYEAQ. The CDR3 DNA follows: TGTGCCAGCAGCCCAACGTTGTCGACGACAAGCTCCTACGAGCAGTACTTC. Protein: CASSPTLSTTSSYEQYF.

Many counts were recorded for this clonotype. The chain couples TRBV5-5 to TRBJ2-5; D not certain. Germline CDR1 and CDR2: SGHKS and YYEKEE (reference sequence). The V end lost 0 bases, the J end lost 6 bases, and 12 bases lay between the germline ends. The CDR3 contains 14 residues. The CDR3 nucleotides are TGTGCCAGCAGCTTGGAGGCTATCCCCCAGACCCAGTACTTC. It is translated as CASSLEAIPQTQYF. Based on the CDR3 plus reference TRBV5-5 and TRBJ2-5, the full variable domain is DAGVTQSPTHLIKTRGQQVTLRCSPISGHKSVSWYQQVLGQGPQFIFQYYEKEERGRGNFPDRFSARQFPNYSSELNVNALLLGDSALYLCASSLEAIPQTQYFGPGTRLLVL.

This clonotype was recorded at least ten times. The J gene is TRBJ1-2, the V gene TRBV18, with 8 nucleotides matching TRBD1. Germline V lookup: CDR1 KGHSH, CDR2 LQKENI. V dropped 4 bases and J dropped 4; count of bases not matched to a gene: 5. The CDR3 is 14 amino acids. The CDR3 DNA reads TGTGCCAGCTCACTCGGACAGGGAGTCTATGGCTACACCTTC. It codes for CASSLGQGVYGYTF.

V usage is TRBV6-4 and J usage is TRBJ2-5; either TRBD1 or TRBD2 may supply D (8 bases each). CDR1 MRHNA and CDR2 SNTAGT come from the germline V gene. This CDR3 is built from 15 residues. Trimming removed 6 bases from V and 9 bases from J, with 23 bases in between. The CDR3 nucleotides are TGTGCCAGCAGCCTACGGGGGGGCCAGGGGGCGGCCCAGTACTTC. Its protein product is CASSLRGGQGAAQYF.

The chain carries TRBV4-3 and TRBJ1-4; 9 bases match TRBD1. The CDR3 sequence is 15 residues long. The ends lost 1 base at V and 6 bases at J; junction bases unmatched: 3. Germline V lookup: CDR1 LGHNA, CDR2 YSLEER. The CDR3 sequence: CASSQGQGVDEKLFF. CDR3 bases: TGCGCCAGCAGCCAAGGACAGGGGGTGGATGAAAAACTGTTTTTT.

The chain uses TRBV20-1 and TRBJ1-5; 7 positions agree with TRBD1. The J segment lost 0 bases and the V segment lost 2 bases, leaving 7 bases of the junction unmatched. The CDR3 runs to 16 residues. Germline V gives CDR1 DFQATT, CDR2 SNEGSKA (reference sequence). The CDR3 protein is CSARIQGSTSNQPQHF. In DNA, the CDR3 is TGCAGTGCTAGAATACAGGGGTCGACTAGCAATCAGCCCCAGCATTTT.

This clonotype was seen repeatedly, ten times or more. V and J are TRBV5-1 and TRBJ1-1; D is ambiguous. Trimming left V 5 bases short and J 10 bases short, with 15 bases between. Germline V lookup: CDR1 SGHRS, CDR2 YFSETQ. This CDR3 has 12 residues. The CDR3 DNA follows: TGCGCCAGCAGTTCGGGCGGGTCTGGAGCTTTCTTT. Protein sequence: CASSSGGSGAFF.

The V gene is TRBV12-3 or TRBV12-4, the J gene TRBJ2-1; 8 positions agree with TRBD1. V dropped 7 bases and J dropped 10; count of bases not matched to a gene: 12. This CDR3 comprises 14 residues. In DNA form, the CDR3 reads TGTGCCAGCAACTTGGGGCAGGGGGCGCAGGAGCAGTTCTTC. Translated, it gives CASNLGQGAQEQFF.

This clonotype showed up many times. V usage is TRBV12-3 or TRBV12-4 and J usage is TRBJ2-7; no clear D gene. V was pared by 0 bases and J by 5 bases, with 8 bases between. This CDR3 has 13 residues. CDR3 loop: CASSLALGNEQYF. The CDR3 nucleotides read TGTGCCAGCAGTTTAGCGCTTGGCAACGAGCAGTACTTC.

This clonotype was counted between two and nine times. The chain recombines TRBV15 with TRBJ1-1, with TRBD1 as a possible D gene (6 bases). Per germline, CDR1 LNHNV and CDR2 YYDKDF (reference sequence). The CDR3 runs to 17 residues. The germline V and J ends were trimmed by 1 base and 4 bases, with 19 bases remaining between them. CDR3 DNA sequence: TGTGCCACCAGCAGAGTTGGGGGGCGAGGGGCGGTCACTGAAGCTTTCTTT. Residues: CATSRVGGRGAVTEAFF.

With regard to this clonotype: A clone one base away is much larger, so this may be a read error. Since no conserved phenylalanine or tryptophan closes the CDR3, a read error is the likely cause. CDR3 in DNA: TGTGCCAGCAGTTTGTTCAGGCCGTACCCCCAGCATTCT. Its translation: CASSLFRPYPQHS. This chain joins TRBV12-3 or TRBV12-4 and TRBJ1-5; D uncertain. The germline V and J ends were trimmed by 3 bases and 10 bases, with 13 bases remaining between them. The CDR3 covers 13 residues.

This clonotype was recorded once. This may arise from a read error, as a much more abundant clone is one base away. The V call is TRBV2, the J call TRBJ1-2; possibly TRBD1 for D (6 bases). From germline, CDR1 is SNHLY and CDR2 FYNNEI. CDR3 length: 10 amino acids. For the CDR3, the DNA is TGTGCCGCCCAGGGGACGCGATCGGGCTTC. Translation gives CAAQGTRSGF. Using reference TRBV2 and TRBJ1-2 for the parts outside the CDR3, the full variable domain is EPEVTQTPSHQVTQMGQEVILRCVPISNHLYFYWYRQILGQKVEFLVSFYNNEISEKSEIFDDQFSVERPDGSNFTLKIRSTKLEDSAMYFCAAQGTRSGFGSGTRLTVV.

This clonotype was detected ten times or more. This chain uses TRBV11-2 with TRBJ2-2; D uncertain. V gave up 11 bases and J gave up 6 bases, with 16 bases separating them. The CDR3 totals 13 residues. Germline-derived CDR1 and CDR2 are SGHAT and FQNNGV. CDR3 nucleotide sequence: TGTGCCTCCGGAAGGAACCAGGCCGGGGAGCTGTTTTTT. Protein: CASGRNQAGELFF.

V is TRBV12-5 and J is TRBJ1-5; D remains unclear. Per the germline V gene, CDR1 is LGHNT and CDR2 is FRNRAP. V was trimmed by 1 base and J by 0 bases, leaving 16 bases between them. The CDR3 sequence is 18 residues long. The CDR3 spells CASGLALGRPDSNQPQHF. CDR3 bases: TGTGCTAGTGGTTTGGCACTAGGCAGACCAGATAGCAATCAGCCCCAGCATTTT.

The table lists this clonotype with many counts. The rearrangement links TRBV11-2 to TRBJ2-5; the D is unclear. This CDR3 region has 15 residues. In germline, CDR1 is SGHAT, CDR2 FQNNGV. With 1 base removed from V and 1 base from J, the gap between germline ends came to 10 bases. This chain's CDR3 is CASSLGQVSQETQYF. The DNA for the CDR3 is TGTGCCAGCAGCTTAGGGCAGGTATCCCAAGAGACCCAGTACTTC.

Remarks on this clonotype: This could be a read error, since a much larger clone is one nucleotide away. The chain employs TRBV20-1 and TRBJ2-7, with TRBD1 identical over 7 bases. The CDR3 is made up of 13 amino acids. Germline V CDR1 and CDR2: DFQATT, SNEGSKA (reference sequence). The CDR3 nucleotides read TGCAGTGCTGAACGACAGGGATCCTGCGAGCAGTACTTC. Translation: CSAERQGSCEQYF.

The CDR3 sequence: CSASGGLYQPQHF. The CDR3 nucleotides are TGCAGTGCCTCGGGGGGGCTCTATCAGCCCCAGCATTTT. The chain carries TRBV20-1 and TRBJ1-5, with a weak D call TRBD1 (6 bases). V was shortened by 6 bases and J by 5 bases, with 14 bases between the two germline ends. The CDR3 spans 13 residues. The germline CDR1 and CDR2 sequences are DFQATT and SNEGSKA (reference sequence).

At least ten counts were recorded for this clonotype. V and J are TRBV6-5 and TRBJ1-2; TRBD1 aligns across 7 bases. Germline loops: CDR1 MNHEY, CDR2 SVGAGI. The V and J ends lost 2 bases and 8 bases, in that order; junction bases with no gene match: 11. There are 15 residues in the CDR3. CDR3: CASSYNRGMKGGYTF. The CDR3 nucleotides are TGTGCCAGCAGTTACAACAGGGGTATGAAGGGAGGCTACACCTTC.

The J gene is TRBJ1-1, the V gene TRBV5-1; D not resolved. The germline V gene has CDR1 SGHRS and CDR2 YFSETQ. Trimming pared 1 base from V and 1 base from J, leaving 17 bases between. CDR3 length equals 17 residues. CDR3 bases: TGCGCCAGCAGCTTGAAAATTTTCAAGGAGCAGAACACTGAAGCTTTCTTT. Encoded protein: CASSLKIFKEQNTEAFF.

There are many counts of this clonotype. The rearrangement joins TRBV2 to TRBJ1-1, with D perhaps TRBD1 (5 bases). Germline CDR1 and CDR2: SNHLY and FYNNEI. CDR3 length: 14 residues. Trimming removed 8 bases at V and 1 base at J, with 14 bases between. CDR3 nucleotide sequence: TGTGCCAGCCGCCCACAGGTAGGGAACACTGAAGCTTTCTTT. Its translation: CASRPQVGNTEAFF.

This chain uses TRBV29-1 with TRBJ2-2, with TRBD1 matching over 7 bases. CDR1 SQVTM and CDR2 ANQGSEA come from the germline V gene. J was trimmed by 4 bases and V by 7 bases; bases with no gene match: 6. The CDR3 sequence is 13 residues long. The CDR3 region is CSARQGPTGELFF. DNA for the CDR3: TGCAGCGCAAGACAGGGACCCACCGGGGAGCTGTTTTTT.

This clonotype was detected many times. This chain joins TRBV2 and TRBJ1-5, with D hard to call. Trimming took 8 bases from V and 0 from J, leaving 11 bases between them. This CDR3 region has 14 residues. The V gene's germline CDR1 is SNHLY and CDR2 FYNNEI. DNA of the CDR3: TGTGCCAGCGGCATGGGGTTTAGCAATCAGCCCCAGCATTTT. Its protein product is CASGMGFSNQPQHF.